Detailed here is one T cell receptor beta chain. Its cognate antigen is unknown. This sample is part of a study of T cell responses to AZD1222 COVID-19 vaccine. Regarding the study as a whole: Just a handful of AZD1222 recipients were seropositive at baseline. Most donors were white British, females outnumbered males, and clonal diversity was possibly underestimated.

The method was immunoSEQ multiplex PCR; TCRdb's version includes in-frame clones alone and lacks a portion of them. The table shows 100,000 to 110,000 clones, with roughly 89% occurring only once. V was shortened by 4 bases and J by 1 base, with 14 bases between the two germline ends. Germline CDR1 reads SGHDT; CDR2 reads YYEEEE. The CDR3 runs to 15 residues. This clonotype was sampled from an adult in good health. This sample comprised peripheral blood, obtained on day 0 of AZD1222 vaccination. The rearrangement uses TRBV5-6 and TRBJ1-1, with D hard to call. The CDR3 DNA follows: TGTGCCAGCAGCCCGACACATGCAGGGAACACTGAAGCTTTCTTT. Protein sequence: CASSPTHAGNTEAFF.